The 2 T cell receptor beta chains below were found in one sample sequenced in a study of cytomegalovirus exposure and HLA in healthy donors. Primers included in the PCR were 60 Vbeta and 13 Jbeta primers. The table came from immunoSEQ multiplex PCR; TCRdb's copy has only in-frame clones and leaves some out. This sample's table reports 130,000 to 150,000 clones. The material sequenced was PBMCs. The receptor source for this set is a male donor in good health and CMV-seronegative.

The CDR3 DNA reads TGTGCCAGCAGGACAGGGCCTGGAAACACCATATATTTT. Its translation is CASRTGPGNTIYF. The chain employs TRBV6-5 and TRBJ1-3; 7 nucleotides line up with TRBD1. V was clipped by 6 bases and J by 2 bases; unmatched bases: 1. The germline V gene encodes CDR1 MNHEY and CDR2 SVGAGI. This CDR3 comprises 13 residues.

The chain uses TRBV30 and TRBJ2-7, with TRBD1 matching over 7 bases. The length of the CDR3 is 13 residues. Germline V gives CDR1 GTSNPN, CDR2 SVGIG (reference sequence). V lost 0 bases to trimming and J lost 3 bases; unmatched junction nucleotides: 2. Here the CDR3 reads CAWSVNRGYEQYF. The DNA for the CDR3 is TGTGCCTGGAGTGTAAACAGGGGCTACGAGCAGTACTTC. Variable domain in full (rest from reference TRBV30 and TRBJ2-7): SQTIHQWPATLVQPVGSPLSLECTVEGTSNPNLYWYRQAAGRGLQLLFYSVGIGQISSEVPQNLSASRPQDRQFILSSKKLLLSDSGFYLCAWSVNRGYEQYFGPGTRLTVT.